These 19 T cell receptor beta chains came from one sample sequenced in a study of T cells expressing NK-cell markers. Using the 5' RACE reads, TCRdb records one entry per CDR3 protein without DNA. The data include 140,000 or so distinct CDR3 sequences; the top ten clones carry more than 10%. The specimen sequenced was blood T cells: a sorted CD56 or NKG2C T cell subset, CD4+ or CD8+ T cells, or bulk PBMC T cells (not recorded which). The receptors come from a man between 18 and 29 years old in good health.

The chain recombines TRBV5-5 with TRBJ2-1; TCRdb's D call of TRBD1 is untestable without DNA. The CDR3 has 17 residues. Per the germline V gene, CDR1 is SGHKS and CDR2 is YYEKEE (reference sequence). Here the CDR3 reads CASSGGQTESSYNEQFF. The full variable domain, with the rest looked up from reference TRBV5-5 and TRBJ2-1, is DAGVTQSPTHLIKTRGQQVTLRCSPISGHKSVSWYQQVLGQGPQFIFQYYEKEERGRGNFPDRFSARQFPNYSSELNVNALLLGDSALYLCASSGGQTESSYNEQFFGPGTRLTVL.

This CDR3 is CASSLGLADPYNEQFF. The chain carries TRBV11-1 and TRBJ2-1. This CDR3 has 16 residues. Germline V lookup: CDR1 SGHAT, CDR2 FQDESV (reference sequence).

The genes are TRBV9 and TRBJ2-2; the TRBD1 assignment by TCRdb is unverifiable without DNA. The CDR3 is 19 residues long. Per germline, CDR1 SGDLS and CDR2 YYNGEE. This CDR3 reads CASSSPGQGAKTNTGELFF.

The V call is TRBV19, the J call TRBJ2-7. Germline V lookup: CDR1 LNHDA, CDR2 SQIVND (reference sequence). There are 14 residues in the CDR3. The CDR3 loop is CASSIHGSYYEQYF. Full variable domain (missing parts from reference TRBV19 and TRBJ2-7): DGGITQSPKYLFRKEGQNVTLSCEQNLNHDAMYWYRQDPGQGLRLIYYSQIVNDFQKGDIAEGYSVSREKKESFPLTVTSAQKNPTAFYLCASSIHGSYYEQYFGPGTRLTVT.

This sequence joins TRBV4-2 and TRBJ1-4; TCRdb selects TRBD1, and the lack of DNA leaves this call unchecked. The CDR3 spans 17 residues. Germline CDR1 and CDR2: LGHNA and YNFKEQ. CDR3: CASSQEAGGIVNEKLFF.

This rearrangement joins TRBV25-1 to TRBJ2-6; TCRdb reports TRBD1, a call that lacks DNA to check it against. This CDR3 spans 18 amino acids. Germline CDR1 reads MGHDK; CDR2 reads SYGVNS. This CDR3 reads CASSEMRQDRSGANVLTF.

J is TRBJ2-3 and V is TRBV10-3. The CDR3 runs to 11 residues. Germline lookup yields CDR1 ENHRY and CDR2 SYGVKD. CDR3 protein: CAIRIGDTQYF.

The chain is built from TRBV7-2 and TRBJ2-7; TCRdb names TRBD1, which stays unverified in the absence of DNA. Germline CDR1 is SGHTA and CDR2 is FQGNSA. The CDR3 sequence is 14 residues long. The CDR3 loop reads CASSSRDSSYEQYF.

The chain has TRBV11-2 and TRBJ2-1; TCRdb gives TRBD2 as the D gene, but with no DNA this cannot be confirmed. The germline CDR1 and CDR2 sequences are SGHAT and FQNNGV. The CDR3 loop spans 14 amino acids. The CDR3 loop reads CASSLHSGANEQFF.

The chain couples TRBV18 to TRBJ1-1; the TCRdb D gene call, TRBD1, has no DNA to confirm it. Per the germline V gene, CDR1 is KGHSH and CDR2 is LQKENI. This CDR3 has 12 amino acids. The CDR3 sequence: CASSPAPPEAFF.

The chain combines TRBV6-5 with TRBJ2-1; without DNA, the TCRdb call of TRBD2 cannot be checked. In germline, CDR1 is MNHEY, CDR2 SVGAGI. The CDR3 spans 17 residues. The CDR3 sequence: CASSYSMAGGSYNEQFF.

V gene TRBV29-1 combines with J gene TRBJ2-7. Germline CDR1 reads SQVTM; CDR2 reads ANQGSEA. This CDR3 spans 14 amino acids. The CDR3 sequence: CSVEDLKEGYEQYF.

The chain links TRBV25-1 to TRBJ1-1. CDR1 and CDR2 from the germline V gene are MGHDK and SYGVNS. The CDR3 sequence is 14 residues long. The CDR3 loop reads CASLNSPGNTEAFF.

V and J are TRBV27 and TRBJ2-3; the TCRdb D gene call, TRBD1, has no DNA to confirm it. This CDR3 region has 15 residues. Germline CDR1 is MNHEY and CDR2 is SMNVEV (reference sequence). The CDR3 is CASRATQGPLDTQYF.

The CDR3 here is CASSAGSTGEQFF. The chain employs TRBV9 and TRBJ2-1; TCRdb picks TRBD1, but there is no DNA to check that call. Germline assignment: CDR1 SGDLS and CDR2 YYNGEE. The CDR3 totals 13 residues.

The chain joins TRBV12-3 or TRBV12-4 to TRBJ2-2. This CDR3 contains 15 residues. The CDR3 loop is CASSSPRRPTGELFF.

This chain uses TRBV6-1 with TRBJ2-3; TCRdb calls TRBD1, which cannot be checked without DNA. There are 14 residues in the CDR3. Looked up from germline, CDR1 is MNHNS and CDR2 is SASEGT. The CDR3 reads CASSLGGGVDTQYF.

The CDR3 protein is CASSFAETYEQYF. The chain carries TRBV27 and TRBJ2-7. Germline lookup yields CDR1 MNHEY and CDR2 SMNVEV (reference sequence). CDR3 length: 13 residues.

The V call is TRBV7-9, the J call TRBJ2-7; TCRdb's assignment of TRBD2 cannot be checked, as there is no DNA. The CDR3 covers 13 residues. The V gene's germline CDR1 is SEHNR and CDR2 FQNEAQ (reference sequence). CDR3 residues: CASTRSGAYEQYF.